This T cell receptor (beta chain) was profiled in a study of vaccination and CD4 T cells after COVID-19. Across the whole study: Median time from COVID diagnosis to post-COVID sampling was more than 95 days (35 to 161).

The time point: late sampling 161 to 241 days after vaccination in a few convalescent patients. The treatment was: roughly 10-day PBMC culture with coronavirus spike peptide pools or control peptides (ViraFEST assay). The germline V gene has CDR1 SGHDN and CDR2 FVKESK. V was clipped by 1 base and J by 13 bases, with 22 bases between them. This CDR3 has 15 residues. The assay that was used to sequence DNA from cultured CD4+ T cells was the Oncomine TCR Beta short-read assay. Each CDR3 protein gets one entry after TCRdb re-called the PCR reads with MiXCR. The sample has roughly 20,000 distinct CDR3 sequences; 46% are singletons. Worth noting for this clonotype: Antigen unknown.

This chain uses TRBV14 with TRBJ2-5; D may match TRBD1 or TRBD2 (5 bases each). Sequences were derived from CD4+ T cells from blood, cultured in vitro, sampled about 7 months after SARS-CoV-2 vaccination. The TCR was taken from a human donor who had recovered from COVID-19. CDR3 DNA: TGTGCCAGCAGCCAAGGAGGGACCGGGTACGGCCCGTGGTACTTC. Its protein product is CASSQGGTGYGPWYF.